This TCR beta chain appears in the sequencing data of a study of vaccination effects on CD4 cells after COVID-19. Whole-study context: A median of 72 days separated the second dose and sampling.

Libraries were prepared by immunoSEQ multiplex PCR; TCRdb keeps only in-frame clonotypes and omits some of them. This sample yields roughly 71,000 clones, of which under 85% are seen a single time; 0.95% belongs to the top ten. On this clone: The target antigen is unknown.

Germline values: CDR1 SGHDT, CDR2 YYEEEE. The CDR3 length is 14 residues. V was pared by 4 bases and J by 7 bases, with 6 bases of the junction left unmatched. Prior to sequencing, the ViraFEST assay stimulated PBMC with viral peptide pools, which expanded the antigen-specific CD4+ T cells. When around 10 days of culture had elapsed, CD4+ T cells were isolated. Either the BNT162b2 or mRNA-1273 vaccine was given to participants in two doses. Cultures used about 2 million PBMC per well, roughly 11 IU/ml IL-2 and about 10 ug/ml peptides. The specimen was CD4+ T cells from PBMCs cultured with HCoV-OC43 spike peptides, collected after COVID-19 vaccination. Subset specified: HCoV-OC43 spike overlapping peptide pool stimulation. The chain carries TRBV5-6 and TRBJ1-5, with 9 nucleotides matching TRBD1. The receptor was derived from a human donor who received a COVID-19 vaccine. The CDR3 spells CASSPGQGEQPQHF. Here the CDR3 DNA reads TGTGCCAGCAGCCCGGGACAGGGTGAACAGCCCCAGCATTTT.